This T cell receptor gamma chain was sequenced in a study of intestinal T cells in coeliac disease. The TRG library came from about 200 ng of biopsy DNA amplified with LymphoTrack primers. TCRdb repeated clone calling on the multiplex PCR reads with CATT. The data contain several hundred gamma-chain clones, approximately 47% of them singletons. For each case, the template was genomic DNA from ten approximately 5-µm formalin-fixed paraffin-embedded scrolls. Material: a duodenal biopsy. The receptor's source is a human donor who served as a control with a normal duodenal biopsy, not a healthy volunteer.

The CDR3 DNA sequence: TGTGCCCACCTGGGACAGGGGTTGGTCAAGACGTTT. Its protein product is CAHLGQGLVKTF. The V gene is TRGV3, the J gene TRGJP2. The CDR3 has 12 amino acids. Germline CDR1 VTNTFY, CDR2 YDVSTARD (reference sequence). The V and J ends lost 12 bases and 15 bases, in that order; junction bases with no gene match: 19.